The 11 T cell receptor beta chains listed next were all sequenced from one sample in a study of cytomegalovirus exposure and HLA in healthy donors. The PCR ran on 60 Vbeta and 13 Jbeta primers. This table comes from immunoSEQ multiplex PCR, and its TCRdb copy is limited to in-frame clones, with some not included. The profile covers 90,000 to 95,000 clones, with 78% appearing a single time and 4% to 5.5% taken by the ten largest. Sequenced input: PBMCs. These receptors came from a male donor in good health and CMV-seropositive.

The chain employs TRBV7-8 and TRBJ1-6; 11 nucleotides line up with TRBD1. This CDR3 comprises 16 residues. The V gene end was trimmed by 4 bases and the J gene end by 6 bases; junction bases not matched to a gene: 5. Germline V CDR1 and CDR2: SGHVS, FQNEAQ. The CDR3 bases are TGTGCCAGCAGCTACGGACAGGGGGCGGGTAATTCACCCCTCCACTTT. Residues: CASSYGQGAGNSPLHF.

V gene TRBV6-5 combines with J gene TRBJ1-5; 8 bases line up with TRBD1. The J segment lost 0 bases and the V segment lost 5 bases, leaving 3 bases of the junction unmatched. The germline V gene encodes CDR1 MNHEY and CDR2 SVGAGI. This CDR3 contains 15 residues. CDR3 region: CASSPTGASNQPQHF. CDR3 coding DNA: TGTGCCAGCAGTCCGACAGGGGCTAGCAATCAGCCCCAGCATTTT.

This chain joins TRBV27 and TRBJ2-1, with TRBD2 identical over 11 bases. Unmatched junction bases numbered 1, after V lost 2 bases and J lost 7 bases. CDR3 length: 14 residues. CDR1 is MNHEY and CDR2 is SMNVEV in the germline V gene (reference sequence). The CDR3 DNA reads as TGTGCCAGCAGTTTAGGGACTAGCGGAAATGAGCAGTTCTTC. Its protein product is CASSLGTSGNEQFF.

The table lists this clone with a count of one. The chain recombines TRBV2 with TRBJ2-5; 7 bases match TRBD1. CDR1 SNHLY and CDR2 FYNNEI come from the germline V gene. This CDR3 spans 15 amino acids. J gave up 1 base and V 7 bases, and 9 bases lay outside the gene matches. Here the CDR3 DNA reads TGTGCCAGCAAACATTATACAGGGGCCCAAGAGACCCAGTACTTC. Its protein product is CASKHYTGAQETQYF.

This clone occurred once. This chain joins TRBV27 and TRBJ1-1, with 11 bases that match TRBD1. The junction had 8 bases not matched to a gene; V was cut back by 5 bases and J by 0 bases. The CDR3 consists of 17 residues. Germline-derived CDR1 and CDR2 are MNHEY and SMNVEV (reference sequence). CDR3 sequence reads: CASSPLRTGGMNTEAFF. For the CDR3, the DNA is TGTGCCAGCAGTCCCCTACGGACAGGGGGCATGAACACTGAAGCTTTCTTT.

In this sample, this clone turned up once. This chain joins TRBV14 and TRBJ2-5; D might be TRBD2 (6 bases). Germline CDR1 and CDR2: SGHDN and FVKESK. This CDR3 is 13 amino acids long. V lost 2 bases and J 11 bases, leaving 15 bases between the germline ends. This CDR3 reads CASSQSPTSKQYF. CDR3 DNA sequence: TGTGCCAGCAGCCAATCCCCTACTAGCAAGCAGTACTTC.

The genes are TRBV28 and TRBJ1-5, with D uncertain. The V gene's germline CDR1 is MDHEN and CDR2 SYDVKM. Trimming removed 3 bases from V and 3 bases from J, with 12 bases in between. The CDR3 contains 15 residues. CDR3 sequence reads: CASSFSGGNNQPQHF. The DNA for the CDR3 is TGTGCCAGCAGTTTCAGTGGTGGCAACAATCAGCCCCAGCATTTT.

The chain combines TRBV5-1 with TRBJ1-5, with D tentatively TRBD1 (5 bases). V was shortened by 4 bases and J by 6 bases, with 14 bases between the two germline ends. Per germline, CDR1 SGHRS and CDR2 YFSETQ. The CDR3 length is 14 residues. The CDR3 DNA follows: TGCGCCAGCAGCCCGAATCTAGGGGTTCAGCCCCAGCATTTT. Its protein is CASSPNLGVQPQHF.

The gene calls are TRBV7-7 and TRBJ2-2, with D hard to call. The CDR3 has 14 amino acids. Germline values: CDR1 SSHAT, CDR2 FNYEAQ (reference sequence). Trimming cost V 4 bases and J 0 bases, with 6 bases left between them. The CDR3 sequence is CASSSTPNTGELFF. The CDR3 DNA follows: TGTGCCAGCAGCTCAACACCGAACACCGGGGAGCTGTTTTTT.

The chain joins TRBV5-4 to TRBJ2-2, with TRBD2 as a possible D gene (5 bases). This CDR3 contains 16 residues. Germline V CDR1 and CDR2: SGHNT, YYREEE (reference sequence). The V gene lost 5 bases and the J gene lost 1 base, with 15 bases spanning the gap. The CDR3 region has the DNA TGTGCCAGCAGAAGGATGGGCAGCGGGAACACCGGGGAGCTGTTTTTT. It translates to CASRRMGSGNTGELFF. The entire variable domain, with the rest obtained from reference TRBV5-4 and TRBJ2-2, is as follows: ETGVTQSPTHLIKTRGQQVTLRCSSQSGHNTVSWYQQALGQGPQFIFQYYREEENGRGNFPPRFSGLQFPNYSSELNVNALELDDSALYLCASRRMGSGNTGELFFGEGSRLTVL.

This chain's CDR3 is CASSGGGSSNQPQHF. CDR3 in DNA: TGTGCCAGCAGTGGCGGGGGGAGTAGCAATCAGCCCCAGCATTTT. This rearrangement joins TRBV6-5 to TRBJ1-5, with D perhaps matching TRBD1 (5 bases). This CDR3 has 15 residues. The germline V gene encodes CDR1 MNHEY and CDR2 SVGAGI. V was shortened by 5 bases and J by 0 bases, with 11 bases between the two germline ends.